The clone carrying this T cell receptor (beta chain) appeared many times. CDR3 length: 14 amino acids. V shed 5 bases and J shed 3 bases, with 8 bases lying between them. Germline CDR1 SGHAT, CDR2 FQDESV (reference sequence). Specified time point: pre-sensitization, week 0. Documented treatment: therapeutic diphenylcyclopropenone sensitization with weekly scalp DPC. In TCRdb, the RACE reads were re-called with MiXCR into one record per CDR3 protein. The sample contains some 400,000 distinct CDR3 sequences, about 5.1% of which appear only once. The data were taken from a study of human T cells and chemical hapten exposure.

The chain recombines TRBV11-1 with TRBJ1-6, with D tentatively TRBD1 (6 bases). This specimen consisted of whole blood, obtained in connection with sensitization to the hapten diphenylcyclopropenone (DPC). The TCR sequence derives from a woman aged 45 to 65 with alopecia areata. Some clones in this sample may be carry-over from other donors' samples. In nucleotides, the CDR3 is TGTGCCAGCAGCGTGGACAGCTATAATTCACCCCTCCACTTT. Its translation: CASSVDSYNSPLHF.